Here is one T cell receptor (beta chain) with its context. By how much of the sample it makes up, this clone is medium-sized (0.01 to 0.1%). Its antigen target is currently unknown. Base quality data are lacking; no much larger clone is found one base away. Read against the paper, the sample's time point label means: sample from a COVID-19-recovered individual after infection. Cells were CFSE-labeled and stimulated with autologous monocytes plus recombinant SARS-CoV-2 spike or nucleoprotein to obtain antigen-reactive proliferating T cell lines. Patients who had recovered from mild-to-severe COVID-19 served as donors. Each stimulated subset culture began with roughly 4.7x10^5 input cells per subset. CD4+ total memory, central memory, effector memory and circulating T follicular helper cells were isolated from peripheral blood mononuclear cells. As encoded in the germline V gene, CDR1 is SGHTA while CDR2 is FQGNSA. CDR3 length: 13 amino acids, cysteine to phenylalanine. Only CDR3 DNA remains: 39 bases, in frame from the first base. Trimming at the junction amounts to 0 bases on V and 8 bases on J, and the germline ends lie 10 bases apart.

This sample is part of a study of CD4 T cell repertoires in COVID-19 (dated by TCRdb to about 2021). Background for the entire study: For cross-reactivity analysis, CFSE-low cells were expanded with IL-2 for nine to eleven days, then relabeled and restimulated with spike proteins from other coronaviruses. The study characterized naturally processed CD4+ T cell responses to SARS-CoV-2 spike and nucleoprotein in COVID-19-recovered individuals, using TCR Vbeta sequencing to assess clonal composition. In a few recovered individuals, the researchers analyzed the TCR Vbeta repertoire of SARS-CoV-2-reactive T cells at the subset level.

The library relied on the immunoSEQ multiplex PCR assay. As for the authors' bioinformatics: Repertoire overlap between subsets was quantified using the Chao-Jaccard similarity index and counts of shared clonotypes. What TCRdb holds here is the immuneACCESS table cut down to in-frame rearrangements. Part of the clones is not present; checked against another copy, under half of the missing clones reflect an unresolved V gene, and the others are unexplained. Clone size and V and J calls were adopted from that table, with D and trimming inferred from the DNA. For this sample the table gives about 1,400 clones, of which 15% to 20% were detected only once. The ten biggest clones cover about a tenth of the sample. Overall study outcomes, separate from this receptor: Several of the most expanded SARS-CoV-2-reactive clonotypes were shared between two or all three memory subsets, suggesting intraclonal diversification. Between about 7 and 28% of SARS-CoV-2 clonotypes were also detected in secondary cultures stimulated with SARS-CoV and/or HKU1 spike, a finding consistent with cross-reactivity.

This chain joins TRBV7-2 to TRBJ1-2; the D gene cannot be resolved reliably. This receptor was identified in a human donor who had COVID-19. The source material was central memory CD4+ T cells, cultured in vitro, sampled after recovery from COVID-19. The sample's cell subset or site label is to be understood as: CD4+ T central memory cells. The base sequence is TGTGCCAGCAGCTTAGCGGGTAATCGCGGCTACACCTTC. This yields the protein CASSLAGNRGYTF. Supplemented by the reference TRBV7-2 and TRBJ1-2 proteins around the CDR3, the complete variable domain is GAGVSQSPSNKVTEKGKDVELRCDPISGHTALYWYRQSLGQGLEFLIYFQGNSAPDKSGLPSDRFSAERTGGSVSTLTIQRTQQEDSAVYLCASSLAGNRGYTFGSGTRLTVV.